What follows describes a single TCR beta chain. These data belong to a study of blood T cell repertoires in COVID-19. Whole-study context: Some COVID-19 samples were acute and others convalescent; all came from the United States, Italy and Spain. Sources were T cells, B-cell-depleted T cells, or PBMCs; the material itself was cDNA or gDNA.

Study processing details: Amplified reference gene primers provided the basis for estimating nucleated cell counts. Generated by immunoSEQ multiplex PCR, the TCRdb table keeps only in-frame clones and is missing some. That table supplies the V and J calls and clone size; D and trimming were determined from the DNA. The data contain under 200,000 clones, 70% to 90% of them seen just once; the ten biggest clones take up 8% to 10%. The sequencing input was peripheral blood. This clonotype was obtained from a man between 60 and 75 years old with acute or convalescent COVID-19.

The CDR3 spells CASLKPRGEKLFF. Here the CDR3 DNA reads TGTGCCAGCCTGAAACCCCGGGGTGAAAAACTGTTTTTT. The V call is TRBV6-5, the J call TRBJ1-4; D is unresolved. V dropped 8 bases and J dropped 7 bases, with 14 bases sitting between them. The germline V gene has CDR1 MNHEY and CDR2 SVGAGI. This CDR3 is built from 13 residues.